These 5 T cell receptor beta chains were all obtained from the same sample, sequenced in a study of blood T cell repertoires in COVID-19. Generated by immunoSEQ multiplex PCR, the TCRdb table keeps only in-frame clones and is missing some. This table holds 150,000 or so clones, around 83% found once. Input material: PBMCs or T cells enriched from blood (not recorded which). Receptors originate from a man in his forties or fifties who had recovered from COVID-19.

This clone was counted only a few times. This rearrangement joins TRBV4-1 to TRBJ1-5; D is uncertain. The CDR3 runs to 16 residues. Trimming stripped 0 bases from V and 2 bases from J, with 11 bases between. The germline V gene encodes CDR1 MGHRA and CDR2 YSYEKL. CDR3 in amino acids: CASSQEASRGNQPQHF. The CDR3 bases are TGCGCCAGCAGCCAAGAAGCGAGTCGAGGCAATCAGCCCCAGCATTTT.

The chain links TRBV2 to TRBJ2-5, with no clear D. From germline, CDR1 is SNHLY and CDR2 FYNNEI. This CDR3 is 14 amino acids long. The V end was cut by 4 bases, the J end by 4 bases, with 13 bases between. CDR3 in DNA: TGTGCCAGCAGTGTATTCCAGGCCGGAGAGACCCAGTACTTC. Protein sequence: CASSVFQAGETQYF.

The chain carries TRBV2 and TRBJ2-3; TRBD1 matches 10 bases. Looked up from germline, CDR1 is SNHLY and CDR2 is FYNNEI. The CDR3 has 14 residues. The V gene end was trimmed by 6 bases and the J gene end by 5 bases; junction bases not matched to a gene: 5. The CDR3 sequence is CASRAGTGVDTQYF. Here the CDR3 DNA reads TGTGCCAGCAGGGCCGGGACAGGGGTAGATACGCAGTATTTT.

The rearrangement links TRBV3-1 (or the pseudogene TRBV3-2) to TRBJ1-5; D gene ambiguous. V was pared by 4 bases and J by 6 bases, with 19 bases between. This CDR3 has 16 residues. Germline V gene data show CDR1 as LGHDT and CDR2 as YNNKEL (reference sequence). CDR3 in amino acids: CASSPSRGKGTQPQHF. CDR3 DNA sequence: TGTGCCAGCAGCCCGTCTCGAGGAAAAGGAACTCAGCCCCAGCATTTT.

The chain joins TRBV30 to TRBJ2-2; TRBD2 is a possible D gene (5 bases). V lost 0 bases and J 6 bases, leaving 11 bases between the germline ends. The CDR3 totals 14 residues. Germline CDR1 is GTSNPN and CDR2 is SVGIG (reference sequence). This CDR3 is CAWSVRGPPGELFF. CDR3 nucleotides: TGTGCCTGGAGTGTACGGGGTCCCCCCGGGGAGCTGTTTTTT.